This passage covers 14 T cell receptor beta chains from one sample sequenced in a study of T cells in Graves' hyperthyroidism and ophthalmopathy (dated by TCRdb to 2018 to 2020). Libraries were built with multiplex PCR. Sequencing instrument: Illumina HiSeq 2000. TCR beta CDR3 regions were amplified from RNA transcripts. The TCR CDR3 was subjected to a first round of RT-PCR using the HTBI primer set and the Qiagen OneStep RT-PCR kit. TCRdb reran the public reads through fastp at Q25 and MiXCR, keeping productive beta chains. Rows with one shared CDR3 protein collapse into an entry with the most common genes and DNA. The sample table records approximately 220,000 distinct CDR3 sequences; around 18% of these occur just once. Together, the top ten hold around two fifths of the sample. Sequenced material: blood. These receptors were taken from a man between 35 and 55 years old with Graves' hyperthyroidism.

This clonotype was counted ten times or more. The chain uses TRBV24-1 and TRBJ2-7, with a weak D call TRBD2 (5 bases). The germline gives CDR1 KGHDR, CDR2 SFDVKD. The CDR3 extends over 14 amino acids. Trimming cost V 1 base and J 5 bases, with 11 bases left between them. The CDR3 reads CATSDLLVPHEQYF. The CDR3 DNA reads TGTGCCACCAGTGATTTACTAGTTCCACACGAGCAGTACTTC.

Ten or more counts support this clonotype. The chain combines TRBV29-1 with TRBJ2-3; 8 bases agree with TRBD2. The CDR3 loop spans 14 amino acids. V lost 5 bases and J lost 5; bases outside the gene matches: 9. Germline V gene lookup returns CDR1 SQVTM and CDR2 ANQGSEA. The chain's CDR3 is CSVHQAGGIDTQYF. The CDR3 bases are TGCAGCGTTCATCAGGCGGGGGGTATAGATACGCAGTATTTT.

This clonotype appeared many times. The V and J genes are TRBV7-6 and TRBJ2-5; the match to TRBD2 covers 11 bases. J gave up 7 bases and V 5 bases, and 15 bases lay outside the gene matches. CDR3 length: 17 amino acids. CDR1 and CDR2 (germline): SGHVS, FNYEAQ. CDR3 residues: CASSAYTSGGPMGTQYF. Here the CDR3 DNA reads TGTGCCAGCAGCGCCTATACTAGCGGGGGCCCCATGGGGACCCAGTACTTC.

There are a few counts of this clonotype. The V gene is TRBV7-9, the J gene TRBJ1-1, with 7 nucleotides matching TRBD1. Germline V gene lookup returns CDR1 SEHNR and CDR2 FQNEAQ (reference sequence). The CDR3 runs to 14 residues. V lost 5 bases and J lost 3; bases outside the gene matches: 6. This chain's CDR3 is CASSVTGADTEAFF. The DNA of the CDR3 is TGTGCCAGCAGCGTTACAGGGGCGGACACTGAAGCTTTCTTT. Full variable domain (outside the CDR3, taken from reference TRBV7-9 and TRBJ1-1): DTGVSQNPRHKITKRGQNVTFRCDPISEHNRLYWYRQTLGQGPEFLTYFQNEAQLEKSRLLSDRFSAERPKGSFSTLEIQRTEQGDSAMYLCASSVTGADTEAFFGQGTRLTVV.

There are many counts of this clonotype. This chain uses TRBV6-1 with TRBJ2-3; D remains ambiguous. The CDR3 is 12 amino acids. Trimming pared 5 bases from V and 8 bases from J, leaving 11 bases between. The germline CDR1 and CDR2 sequences are MNHNS and SASEGT. CDR3 DNA: TGTGCCAGCAGTCGACCGCTAGGTACGCAGTATTTT. Translated: CASSRPLGTQYF.

This clonotype was observed a handful of times. V is TRBV20-1 and J is TRBJ1-4, with 8 bases identical to TRBD1. The V gene's germline CDR1 is DFQATT and CDR2 SNEGSKA (reference sequence). After removal of 5 bases from V and 4 bases from J, the junction contained 12 bases not matched to a gene. This CDR3 is built from 16 residues. This CDR3 reads CSAWGGTGYLNEKLFF. The CDR3, as DNA: TGCAGTGCTTGGGGGGGGACAGGCTACCTTAATGAAAAACTGTTTTTT.

The chain recombines TRBV6-1 with TRBJ1-5; the D is unclear. Germline CDR1 and CDR2: MNHNS and SASEGT. The CDR3 is 14 amino acids. The germline V and J ends were trimmed by 7 bases and 6 bases, with 16 bases remaining between them. The CDR3 bases are TGTGCCAGCACGGAAGGACGGTCCGGTCAGCCCCAGCATTTT. It yields the protein CASTEGRSGQPQHF.

This CDR3 reads CSVSPATGGETQYF. CDR3 DNA sequence: TGCAGCGTCTCACCAGCGACAGGGGGCGAGACCCAGTACTTC. The chain employs TRBV29-1 and TRBJ2-5; TRBD1 matches at 10 bases. V lost 6 bases, J lost 5 bases, and 9 bases stayed unmatched. The CDR3 extends over 14 amino acids. Looked up from germline, CDR1 is SQVTM and CDR2 is ANQGSEA.

Ten or more counts support this clonotype. The chain employs TRBV20-1 and TRBJ2-7; TRBD1 might be the D (6 bases). Trimming left V 6 bases short and J 1 base short, with 13 bases between. The CDR3 length is 13 residues. Germline loops: CDR1 DFQATT, CDR2 SNEGSKA (reference sequence). The DNA of the CDR3 is TGCAGTGCCGTATTCGGACAGTCCTACGAGCAGTACTTC. Amino acids: CSAVFGQSYEQYF.

This clonotype was detected many times. This chain joins TRBV3-1 and TRBJ1-1; D is undetermined. Per the germline V gene, CDR1 is LGHDT and CDR2 is YNNKEL (reference sequence). CDR3 length: 14 amino acids. The V end lost 0 bases, the J end lost 8 bases, and 13 bases lay between the germline ends. CDR3 protein: CASSQDTWGGEAFF. Written as DNA, the CDR3 is TGTGCCAGCAGCCAAGACACCTGGGGAGGCGAAGCTTTCTTT.

This clonotype was recorded at least ten times. V and J are TRBV11-3 and TRBJ2-5; TRBD2 matches 9 bases. This CDR3 region has 16 residues. Trimming at V came to 0 bases and at J to 2 bases, leaving 4 bases not matched to a gene. Germline V CDR1 and CDR2: SGHNT, YENEEA. The DNA of the CDR3 is TGTGCCAGCAGCTTAGAGACTAGCGGTTCTCAAGAGACCCAGTACTTC. Translated: CASSLETSGSQETQYF.

This clonotype showed up many times. The rearrangement links TRBV5-1 to TRBJ2-3, with TRBD2 matching 13 bases. The CDR3 contains 15 residues. V lost 2 bases and J lost 10; bases outside the gene matches: 7. The germline V gene encodes CDR1 SGHRS and CDR2 YFSETQ. The CDR3 is CASSLTGTSGVSQYF. The CDR3 DNA sequence: TGCGCCAGCAGCTTAACCGGGACTAGCGGGGTTTCGCAGTATTTT.

This clonotype showed up many times. The chain uses TRBV20-1 and TRBJ2-3; 10 bases fit TRBD1. Germline-derived CDR1 and CDR2 are DFQATT and SNEGSKA (reference sequence). The CDR3 spans 15 residues. V was clipped by 4 bases and J by 2 bases; unmatched bases: 6. The CDR3 DNA follows: TGCAGTGCTATAACGGGACAGGGGTTCACAGATACGCAGTATTTT. Translated: CSAITGQGFTDTQYF.

This clonotype showed up many times. The chain employs TRBV18 and TRBJ2-1, with TRBD2 matching over 7 bases. The V and J ends lost 2 bases and 0 bases, in that order; junction bases with no gene match: 4. CDR3 length: 16 residues. Per the germline V gene, CDR1 is KGHSH and CDR2 is LQKENI. CDR3 DNA sequence: TGTGCCAGCTCACCAACGACGGGGGGCTCCTACAATGAGCAGTTCTTC. Translation: CASSPTTGGSYNEQFF.